One sample yielded the 10 T cell receptor beta chains listed below, sequenced in a study of blood T cell repertoires in COVID-19. Clones were sequenced by immunoSEQ multiplex PCR, and TCRdb holds only the in-frame ones, with some missing. The sample contains about 120,000 clones, 90% of which appear only once. The source material was peripheral blood. Receptors were obtained from a woman aged 60 to 75 with COVID-19, enrolled during active disease.

The V gene is TRBV12-5, the J gene TRBJ2-1, with D tentatively TRBD1 (6 bases). With 6 bases removed from V and 9 bases from J, the gap between germline ends came to 15 bases. This CDR3 is 13 amino acids long. The germline gives CDR1 LGHNT, CDR2 FRNRAP. CDR3 nucleotide sequence: TGTGCTAGTGGAGAAACCCCACAGGGTGAGCAGTTCTTC. Residues: CASGETPQGEQFF. Combining the CDR3 with reference TRBV12-5 and TRBJ2-1 gives the whole variable domain DARVTQTPRHKVTEMGQEVTMRCQPILGHNTVFWYRQTMMQGLELLAYFRNRAPLDDSGMPKDRFSAEMPDATLATLKIQPSEPRDSAVYFCASGETPQGEQFFGPGTRLTVL.

This chain links TRBV4-2 with TRBJ1-1; D is possibly TRBD1 (5 bases). Looked up from germline, CDR1 is LGHNA and CDR2 is YNFKEQ. CDR3 length: 15 amino acids. Trimming took 0 bases from V and 0 from J, leaving 8 bases between them. The CDR3: CASSQDRAMNTEAFF. In nucleotides, the CDR3 is TGTGCCAGCAGCCAAGACAGGGCCATGAACACTGAAGCTTTCTTT.

The chain uses TRBV5-4 and TRBJ1-2, with TRBD1 matching over 8 bases. The CDR3 spans 15 residues. Looked up from germline, CDR1 is SGHNT and CDR2 is YYREEE (reference sequence). With V trimmed by 2 bases and J by 5 bases, 8 bases remained unmatched. The CDR3: CASSFRGPASYGYTF. The CDR3 DNA is TGTGCCAGCAGCTTCAGGGGGCCCGCATCTTATGGCTACACCTTC.

The rearrangement links TRBV2 to TRBJ2-7; 7 positions agree with TRBD2. J lost 4 bases, V lost 4 bases, and 16 bases had no gene match. CDR1 SNHLY and CDR2 FYNNEI come from the germline V gene. The CDR3 length is 17 residues. CDR3 sequence reads: CASSAPQGGGFGYEQYF. CDR3 DNA sequence: TGTGCCAGCAGTGCACCCCAGGGCGGGGGTTTTGGGTACGAGCAGTACTTC.

The CDR3 loop is CASSVGGGDYGYTF. The DNA of the CDR3 is TGTGCCAGCAGCGTAGGGGGAGGGGACTATGGCTACACCTTC. The J gene is TRBJ1-2, the V gene TRBV9, with D perhaps TRBD1 (5 bases). Germline CDR1 reads SGDLS; CDR2 reads YYNGEE. V shed 0 bases and J shed 3 bases, with 9 bases lying between them. CDR3 length: 14 residues.

V gene TRBV7-2 combines with J gene TRBJ2-5; TRBD1 matches 9 bases. Germline V CDR1 and CDR2: SGHTA, FQGNSA. V was clipped by 2 bases and J by 4 bases; unmatched bases: 8. This CDR3 is 16 amino acids long. The CDR3 spells CASSLPTTGGGETQYF. The CDR3 nucleotides read TGTGCCAGCAGCTTACCCACTACAGGGGGCGGAGAGACCCAGTACTTC. The complete variable domain, with remaining parts taken from reference TRBV7-2 and TRBJ2-5, reads GAGVSQSPSNKVTEKGKDVELRCDPISGHTALYWYRQSLGQGLEFLIYFQGNSAPDKSGLPSDRFSAERTGGSVSTLTIQRTQQEDSAVYLCASSLPTTGGGETQYFGPGTRLLVL.

This rearrangement joins TRBV19 to TRBJ2-7; D is perhaps TRBD2 (5 bases). The CDR3 consists of 12 residues. Looked up from germline, CDR1 is LNHDA and CDR2 is SQIVND (reference sequence). V was shortened by 3 bases and J by 6 bases, with 9 bases between the two germline ends. This CDR3 reads CASSIRSGEQYF. The DNA for the CDR3 is TGTGCCAGTAGTATCAGGAGCGGCGAGCAGTACTTC. The full variable domain, rest sourced from reference TRBV19 and TRBJ2-7, is DGGITQSPKYLFRKEGQNVTLSCEQNLNHDAMYWYRQDPGQGLRLIYYSQIVNDFQKGDIAEGYSVSREKKESFPLTVTSAQKNPTAFYLCASSIRSGEQYFGPGTRLTVT.

This chain joins TRBV5-8 and TRBJ2-7, with D perhaps matching TRBD1 (6 bases). The V gene lost 6 bases and the J gene lost 5 bases, with 18 bases spanning the gap. Germline assignment: CDR1 SGHTS and CDR2 YDEGEE. This CDR3 is built from 14 residues. The CDR3: CASTPGHPTDEQYF. CDR3 in DNA: TGTGCCAGCACTCCGGGACACCCTACGGACGAGCAGTACTTC.

This chain links TRBV5-1 with TRBJ1-1; 9 positions agree with TRBD1. The V and J ends lost 2 bases and 6 bases, in that order; junction bases with no gene match: 8. The germline CDR1 and CDR2 sequences are SGHRS and YFSETQ. The CDR3 length is 15 residues. In DNA form, the CDR3 reads TGCGCCAGCAGCTTAAGGACAGGGGAGCGGGCTGAAGCTTTCTTT. Its protein is CASSLRTGERAEAFF.

The V call is TRBV6-2 or TRBV6-3, the J call TRBJ2-5, with D perhaps TRBD2 (6 bases). Germline loops: CDR1 MNHEY, CDR2 SVGEGT. The V end lost 5 bases, the J end lost 0 bases, and 22 bases lay between the germline ends. There are 18 residues in the CDR3. CDR3 nucleotide sequence: TGTGCCAGCAGTCTCCGTGGGGTGGGAACGGGGGACCAAGAGACCCAGTACTTC. This gives the protein CASSLRGVGTGDQETQYF.